The 19 T cell receptor beta chains given below trace back to one sample, sequenced in a study of OX40 agonist ivuxolimab in advanced cancers. Sequencing was performed with immunoSEQ multiplex PCR; in TCRdb, only in-frame clones are kept and a portion is missing. The sample lists 70,000 to 85,000 clones, more than 90% seen once, with roughly 0.72% in the top ten. The sample consisted of CD4+ or CD8+ T cells sorted from blood, taken in a trial of the OX40 agonist ivuxolimab. The receptors were gathered from an adult with an advanced solid tumor such as melanoma, head and neck, liver or kidney cancer.

The gene calls are TRBV19 and TRBJ2-5, with unresolved D. Trimming removed 3 bases at V and 2 bases at J, with 7 bases between. The CDR3 runs 13 residues. Germline values: CDR1 LNHDA, CDR2 SQIVND (reference sequence). The CDR3 here is CASSITSQETQYF. CDR3 bases: TGTGCCAGTAGTATTACAAGTCAAGAGACCCAGTACTTC.

The chain carries TRBV5-6 and TRBJ2-7; tentative D call: TRBD2 (5 bases). Trimming took off 4 bases at V and 4 bases at J, with 6 bases between the two ends. CDR1 SGHDT and CDR2 YYEEEE come from the germline V gene. The CDR3 spans 11 residues. The CDR3: CASSRGYEQYF. In DNA form, the CDR3 reads TGTGCCAGCAGCCGCGGGTACGAGCAGTACTTC.

The genes are TRBV4-3 and TRBJ1-4, with 11 bases aligning to TRBD1. CDR1 LGHNA and CDR2 YSLEER come from the germline V gene. V shed 3 bases and J 5 bases; nucleotides not matched to a gene: 2. The CDR3 covers 15 residues. CDR3 coding DNA: TGCGCCAGCAGCCAGCGGACAGGGGGCAATGAAAAACTGTTTTTT. Its protein is CASSQRTGGNEKLFF.

The chain has TRBV28 and TRBJ2-5; TRBD2 agrees at 9 bases. The length of the CDR3 is 15 residues. CDR1 and CDR2 (germline): MDHEN, SYDVKM. V trimming: 2 bases; J trimming: 2 bases; junction bases outside the gene matches: 3. The CDR3 nucleotides read TGTGCCAGCAGTTTAGCGGGAGGGCGACAAGAGACCCAGTACTTC. Translating gives CASSLAGGRQETQYF.

A word on this clone: Other DNA sequences in this sample translate to the same CDR3. The J gene is TRBJ2-5, the V gene TRBV28, with 11 bases fitting TRBD2. The CDR3 is 15 amino acids. Germline V gene sequence: CDR1 MDHEN, CDR2 SYDVKM. The J segment lost 2 bases and the V segment lost 5 bases, leaving 4 bases of the junction unmatched. For the CDR3, the DNA is TGTGCCAGCAGTCCGAGACTAGCGGGACAAGAGACCCAGTACTTC. Protein sequence: CASSPRLAGQETQYF.

This clone was detected only a few times. For the CDR3, the DNA is TGTGCCAGCAGTCCTGGACAGGGAGCTTTCTTT. It encodes CASSPGQGAFF. The J gene is TRBJ1-1, the V gene TRBV6-6; TRBD1 matches 8 bases. The V segment lost 5 bases and the J segment 10 bases; nucleotides outside the gene matches: 3. Germline V CDR1 and CDR2: MNHNY, SVGAGI (reference sequence). This CDR3 has 11 amino acids.

V is TRBV4-3 and J is TRBJ1-5; D not resolved. V lost 0 bases and J lost 4, with 7 bases in between. There are 14 residues in the CDR3. Per germline, CDR1 LGHNA and CDR2 YSLEER. CDR3 sequence reads: CASSQEPGNQPQHF. The CDR3 bases are TGCGCCAGCAGCCAAGAACCAGGAAATCAGCCCCAGCATTTT.

V usage is TRBV19 and J usage is TRBJ2-7, with no clear D. Deletions cut 1 base from V and 4 bases from J, with 8 bases between. Looked up from germline, CDR1 is LNHDA and CDR2 is SQIVND (reference sequence). CDR3 size: 13 residues. CDR3 residues: CASSIGATYEQYF. The CDR3 coding sequence is TGTGCCAGTAGTATAGGGGCAACATACGAGCAGTACTTC.

The rearrangement joins TRBV27 to TRBJ2-1; TRBD1 agrees at 8 bases. The CDR3 loop spans 14 amino acids. The germline V gene has CDR1 MNHEY and CDR2 SMNVEV (reference sequence). Trimming removed 6 bases from V and 4 bases from J; junction bases left unmatched: 5. The CDR3 region has the DNA TGTGCCAGCAGGGGGACAGGACTATACAATGAGCAGTTCTTC. It translates to CASRGTGLYNEQFF.

The chain uses TRBV7-9 and TRBJ2-1; the D is unclear. The CDR3 loop spans 16 amino acids. Germline V gene data show CDR1 as SEHNR and CDR2 as FQNEAQ (reference sequence). Trimming cost V 2 bases and J 5 bases, with 16 bases left between them. The DNA of the CDR3 is TGTGCCAGCAGCTTATTAAAGGGTGGGTACAACAATGAGCAGTTCTTC. It encodes CASSLLKGGYNNEQFF.

The genes are TRBV7-9 and TRBJ2-1; D gene ambiguous. Germline assignment: CDR1 SEHNR and CDR2 FQNEAQ (reference sequence). Deletions cut 5 bases from V and 8 bases from J, with 19 bases between. There are 15 residues in the CDR3. The CDR3 nucleotides are TGTGCCAGCAGCCAAGGGTGGGAACAAGTCGATGAGCAGTTCTTC. As protein: CASSQGWEQVDEQFF.

The chain has TRBV28 and TRBJ1-2; D remains unclear. Germline V gene data show CDR1 as MDHEN and CDR2 as SYDVKM. CDR3 length: 12 residues. Between the trimmed V and J ends, which lost 2 bases and 8 bases, there was a span of 9 bases. This chain's CDR3 is CASSLRVTGYTF. The CDR3 DNA reads as TGTGCCAGCAGTTTAAGGGTTACGGGCTACACCTTC.

This rearrangement joins TRBV6-6 to TRBJ1-5; 7 nucleotides align to TRBD1. Germline trimming cut 5 bases from V and 2 bases from J; bases unmatched to any gene: 3. The germline V gene encodes CDR1 MNHNY and CDR2 SVGAGI (reference sequence). This CDR3 region has 14 residues. Here the CDR3 DNA reads TGTGCCAGCAGTAGGGACAGTGGCAATCAGCCCCAGCATTTT. Translating it yields CASSRDSGNQPQHF.

The CDR3 loop is CASSVASGVYNEQFF. The DNA for the CDR3 is TGTGCCAGCAGCGTAGCGAGCGGAGTCTACAATGAGCAGTTCTTC. The chain uses TRBV9 and TRBJ2-1, with D possibly being TRBD2 (5 bases). The germline V gene encodes CDR1 SGDLS and CDR2 YYNGEE. The CDR3 covers 15 residues. V lost 0 bases and J lost 3, with 10 bases in between.

The rearrangement joins TRBV6-6 to TRBJ1-2; tentatively, D is TRBD1 (6 bases). The V and J ends lost 5 bases and 7 bases respectively, with 17 bases between them. In germline, CDR1 is MNHNY, CDR2 SVGAGI (reference sequence). There are 14 residues in the CDR3. This chain's CDR3 is CASSIQTGSSGYTF. In DNA form, the CDR3 reads TGTGCCAGCAGTATTCAGACAGGATCTTCTGGCTACACCTTC.

The V call is TRBV6-6, the J call TRBJ1-5; D is undetermined. V lost 9 bases to trimming and J lost 4 bases, with 13 bases between them. Looked up from germline, CDR1 is MNHNY and CDR2 is SVGAGI (reference sequence). The CDR3 runs 13 residues. Here the CDR3 DNA reads TGTGCCAGTAGGGTCCTCTTAAATCAGCCCCAGCATTTT. Its translation is CASRVLLNQPQHF.

V and J are TRBV4-1 and TRBJ2-5; D is possibly TRBD2 (6 bases). Germline lookup yields CDR1 MGHRA and CDR2 YSYEKL. V lost 3 bases, J lost 2 bases, and 19 bases lay in between. The length of the CDR3 is 17 residues. Here the CDR3 reads CASSQATGTYLQETQYF. CDR3 DNA sequence: TGCGCCAGCAGCCAGGCCACCGGGACTTACCTACAAGAGACCCAGTACTTC.

This chain's CDR3 is CASSWPETSGSSEQFF. The CDR3 DNA reads as TGTGCCAGCAGTTGGCCGGAGACTAGCGGGAGTAGTGAGCAGTTCTTC. V usage is TRBV28 and J usage is TRBJ2-1, with 12 positions matching TRBD2. CDR3 length: 16 amino acids. The junction had 10 bases not matched to a gene; V was cut back by 4 bases and J by 9 bases. The germline V gene encodes CDR1 MDHEN and CDR2 SYDVKM. Drawing the rest from reference TRBV28 and TRBJ2-1, the complete variable domain is DVKVTQSSRYLVKRTGEKVFLECVQDMDHENMFWYRQDPGLGLRLIYFSYDVKMKEKGDIPEGYSVSREKKERFSLILESASTNQTSMYLCASSWPETSGSSEQFFGPGTRLTVL.

This chain links TRBV2 with TRBJ2-2, with 8 bases lining up with TRBD2. V shed 3 bases, J shed 7 bases, and the junction held 7 bases outside the gene matches. Germline CDR1 reads SNHLY; CDR2 reads FYNNEI. There are 15 residues in the CDR3. The CDR3 DNA reads as TGTGCCAGCAGTGAGGCCGGGAGGGCCCACGGGGAGCTGTTTTTT. It encodes CASSEAGRAHGELFF.